A selection of T cell receptor beta chains follows, all from one sample in a study of cytomegalovirus exposure and HLA in healthy donors. Method: immunoSEQ multiplex PCR; TCRdb's copy keeps in-frame clones and lacks some. Here the sample spans hundreds of thousands of clones, roughly 89% being singletons. Sequencing used PBMCs. These receptors were obtained from a woman aged 18-29 years in good health and CMV-seronegative. Both conserved end residues are part of each CDR3. The order of the fields is D gene, V gene, J gene, clone size, CDR3 protein. D genes are given only for firm matches. Clone size appears in some rows only: once, few, many, or a class for an expanded clone.

.,TRBV5-4,TRBJ2-5,.,CASSSRLIGPQETQYF
TRBD1,TRBV5-8,TRBJ1-5,.,CASSLGQVFNQPQHF
.,TRBV7-2,TRBJ2-1,once,CASSLGYLEQFF
TRBD1,TRBV28,TRBJ1-2,.,CASSSTRTGDGYTF
.,TRBV6-1,TRBJ2-3,.,CASSGSRGGTDTQYF
.,TRBV6-7,TRBJ2-3,.,CASSYSQTHLGPDTQYF
TRBD2,TRBV19,TRBJ2-1,once,CASSWTSGLNEQFF
.,TRBV5-1,TRBJ2-5,.,CASSLALLASRSIAQETQYF
.,TRBV5-4,TRBJ2-3,.,CASSLARTYPSTDTQYF
.,TRBV30,TRBJ2-1,.,CAWSVRDNEQFF
.,TRBV7-3,TRBJ2-3,.,CASSSRGGSTDTQYF
.,TRBV4-1,TRBJ1-2,.,CASSQDSGDGYTF
.,TRBV11-2,TRBJ2-2,.,CASSLVKSRAGELFF
.,TRBV10-3,TRBJ2-7,.,CAISDPPGESYEQYF
.,TRBV7-6,TRBJ2-7,.,CASSEGQGTYEQYF
TRBD1,TRBV5-1,TRBJ1-4,.,CASSAAGGLSGTNEKLFF
.,TRBV28,TRBJ2-7,.,CASSPTYTGAAYEQYF
.,TRBV7-7,TRBJ2-1,.,CASSQSLGRLYNEQFF
.,TRBV6-1,TRBJ2-7,.,CASSAVAGSSSYEQYF
TRBD1,TRBV23-1,TRBJ2-2,.,CAGTTGQEYTGELFF
TRBD2,TRBV5-1,TRBJ2-3,.,CASSLGRGGAPDTQYF
TRBD2,TRBV4-2,TRBJ2-7,.,CASSQDSGTSGSEQYF
TRBD2,TRBV9,TRBJ2-3,.,CASSSGTRRTDTQYF
.,TRBV27,TRBJ1-6,.,CASRGRHLDNSPLHF
.,TRBV5-1,TRBJ1-6,.,CASSLEGAESSYNSPLHF
TRBD1,TRBV9,TRBJ1-3,.,CASSADRGPSGNTIYF
.,TRBV18,TRBJ2-1,once,CASSPLGGLNEQFF
.,TRBV4-1,TRBJ1-2,.,CASSQEGDWTMRVNYGYTF
.,TRBV6-5,TRBJ2-7,.,CASSYAGGVESYEQYF
.,TRBV6-4,TRBJ1-2,.,CASSDSGRGYTF
.,TRBV7-2,TRBJ1-1,.,CASRTSPTGNTEAFF
TRBD1,TRBV28,TRBJ2-3,.,CASSLTVRGITSTDTQYF
TRBD1,TRBV29-1,TRBJ1-5,few,CSVRQGENQPQHF
.,TRBV28,TRBJ1-1,.,CASSSRQFNTEAFF
TRBD2,TRBV14,TRBJ2-7,.,CASSQAISSGSYEQYF
TRBD2,TRBV5-1,TRBJ2-3,.,CASSQGTSGGRTDTQYF
TRBD1,TRBV7-9,TRBJ1-2,.,CASSNGTGRGYTF
TRBD2,TRBV7-9,TRBJ2-7,.,CASSLAGLAELSYEQYF
TRBD2,TRBV27,TRBJ2-1,.,CASSWAGRGFEQFF
TRBD2,TRBV7-9,TRBJ2-4,.,CASSLEGPSGSRDIQYF